The next 31 T cell receptor beta chains were all read from a single sample in a study of T cells expressing NK-cell markers. TCRdb reprocessed the 5' RACE reads and keeps a single row for each CDR3 protein, giving no DNA. This sample contains about 150,000 distinct CDR3 sequences. Input material: blood T cells: a sorted CD56 or NKG2C T cell subset, CD4+ or CD8+ T cells, or bulk PBMC T cells (not recorded which). These receptors came from a woman in her 50s in good health.

The J gene is TRBJ2-3, the V gene TRBV12-3 or TRBV12-4. The length of the CDR3 is 14 residues. This chain's CDR3 is CASSSSGSTDTQYF.

The chain recombines TRBV18 with TRBJ1-6; TCRdb's D call of TRBD1 is untestable without DNA. This CDR3 has 17 amino acids. The V gene's germline CDR1 is KGHSH and CDR2 LQKENI. The CDR3 is CASSPSQGMTYNSPLHF.

The V and J genes are TRBV29-1 and TRBJ2-1; lacking DNA, the TRBD1 call made by TCRdb goes unchecked. CDR3 length equals 11 residues. From germline, CDR1 is SQVTM and CDR2 ANQGSEA. The CDR3 is CSVDRGSYRFF.

V gene TRBV5-8 combines with J gene TRBJ1-4. This CDR3 is 11 amino acids long. Germline assignment: CDR1 SGHTS and CDR2 YDEGEE. The CDR3 here is CASSGQIKLFF.

This rearrangement joins TRBV10-3 to TRBJ2-1; TCRdb proposes TRBD1, but this gene call is untestable without DNA. Germline CDR1 and CDR2: ENHRY and SYGVKD. The CDR3 has 15 residues. The CDR3 sequence: CAISELDRIVDEQFF.

J is TRBJ1-1 and V is TRBV12-3 or TRBV12-4; no DNA is available, so the TRBD1 call from TCRdb remains unchecked. The CDR3 contains 13 residues. The CDR3 loop is CASTPARHTEAFF.

The rearrangement links TRBV3-1 to TRBJ2-1; there is no DNA to check the TCRdb D call of TRBD2. Germline-derived CDR1 and CDR2 are LGHDT and YNNKEL (reference sequence). CDR3 length: 13 residues. The CDR3 region is CASTGASWNEQFF.

The rearrangement uses TRBV3-1 and TRBJ2-7. The CDR3 runs 14 residues. Germline CDR1 LGHDT, CDR2 YNNKEL (reference sequence). Here the CDR3 reads CASCQDQSDYEQYF.

The chain employs TRBV20-1 and TRBJ1-1; as DNA is missing, the TRBD1 call by TCRdb cannot be tested. The V gene's germline CDR1 is DFQATT and CDR2 SNEGSKA (reference sequence). The CDR3 is made up of 13 amino acids. CDR3 sequence: CSAWGTGNTEAFF.

CDR3 amino acids: CASSSSSARDTQYF. The chain is built from TRBV7-7 and TRBJ2-3; as DNA is missing, the TRBD2 call by TCRdb cannot be tested. Germline lookup yields CDR1 SSHAT and CDR2 FNYEAQ (reference sequence). There are 14 residues in the CDR3.

This chain connects TRBV7-2 to TRBJ2-2; TCRdb's D gene call, TRBD2, goes unchecked for lack of DNA. The length of the CDR3 is 14 residues. In germline, CDR1 is SGHTA, CDR2 FQGNSA. This chain's CDR3 is CASSPSSPPGELFF.

This rearrangement joins TRBV4-1 to TRBJ1-1. CDR1 MGHRA and CDR2 YSYEKL come from the germline V gene. CDR3 length: 11 residues. The CDR3 reads CASSLATEAFF.

The chain employs TRBV3-1 and TRBJ2-4. In germline, CDR1 is LGHDT, CDR2 YNNKEL (reference sequence). CDR3 length equals 17 residues. This CDR3 reads CASSQTESGVAKNIQYF.

V is TRBV25-1 and J is TRBJ2-1. The CDR3 runs to 15 residues. Germline assignment: CDR1 MGHDK and CDR2 SYGVNS. The chain's CDR3 is CASRMTNANYNEQFF.

CDR3 residues: CASSVPMDRALHF. The rearrangement links TRBV2 to TRBJ1-6; with no DNA, the TCRdb D assignment of TRBD1 cannot be verified. The CDR3 totals 13 residues. Germline CDR1 is SNHLY and CDR2 is FYNNEI.

The chain combines TRBV9 with TRBJ2-7; the D call of TRBD2 rests on TCRdb alone, since no DNA is present to check it. Germline V gene sequence: CDR1 SGDLS, CDR2 YYNGEE. The CDR3 is 13 residues long. The chain's CDR3 is CASSPSGDYEQYF. The complete variable domain, with remaining parts taken from reference TRBV9 and TRBJ2-7, reads DSGVTQTPKHLITATGQRVTLRCSPRSGDLSVYWYQQSLDQGLQFLIQYYNGEERAKGNILERFSAQQFPDLHSELNLSSLELGDSALYFCASSPSGDYEQYFGPGTRLTVT.

V usage is TRBV7-2 and J usage is TRBJ2-4; the TRBD1 assignment by TCRdb is unverifiable without DNA. Germline V lookup: CDR1 SGHTA, CDR2 FQGNSA. The CDR3 is made up of 15 amino acids. The CDR3 spells CASSARQFTKNIQYF. Full variable domain (outside the CDR3, taken from reference TRBV7-2 and TRBJ2-4): GAGVSQSPSNKVTEKGKDVELRCDPISGHTALYWYRQSLGQGLEFLIYFQGNSAPDKSGLPSDRFSAERTGGSVSTLTIQRTQQEDSAVYLCASSARQFTKNIQYFGAGTRLSVL.

The chain's CDR3 is CASSGGIQETQYF. The rearrangement links TRBV5-1 to TRBJ2-5; TCRdb indicates TRBD2, and absent DNA this call remains unverified. The CDR3 extends over 13 amino acids. CDR1 is SGHRS, CDR2 YFSETQ, per germline.

The chain has TRBV12-3 or TRBV12-4 and TRBJ2-1; TCRdb calls TRBD2, which cannot be checked without DNA. This CDR3 has 12 amino acids. The CDR3 is CASRSGSNEQFF.

The chain has TRBV7-9 and TRBJ2-7. CDR1 SEHNR and CDR2 FQNEAQ come from the germline V gene (reference sequence). CDR3 length: 11 amino acids. Here the CDR3 reads CASSSTWEQYF.

The V and J genes are TRBV9 and TRBJ2-7. CDR3 size: 14 residues. CDR1 and CDR2 from the germline V gene are SGDLS and YYNGEE. CDR3: CASSVSQSSYEQYF.

CDR3 sequence reads: CAWSAGTVNEQFF. The rearrangement uses TRBV30 and TRBJ2-1; TCRdb's D call, TRBD1, is unchecked because there is no DNA. Germline CDR1 reads GTSNPN; CDR2 reads SVGIG (reference sequence). This CDR3 comprises 13 residues.

The J gene is TRBJ2-2, the V gene TRBV29-1; TCRdb calls TRBD1, which cannot be checked without DNA. Germline CDR1 SQVTM, CDR2 ANQGSEA. The CDR3 loop spans 15 amino acids. The CDR3 spells CSVGWTGDFTGELFF.

The rearrangement links TRBV7-9 to TRBJ2-2; TCRdb selects TRBD2, and the lack of DNA leaves this call unchecked. The CDR3 consists of 16 residues. Per the germline V gene, CDR1 is SEHNR and CDR2 is FQNEAQ (reference sequence). CDR3 amino acids: CASSPTGGANTGELFF.

The rearrangement links TRBV27 to TRBJ1-1. This CDR3 has 13 amino acids. From germline, CDR1 is MNHEY and CDR2 SMNVEV (reference sequence). This CDR3 reads CASRPQRAWEAFF.

The chain employs TRBV15 and TRBJ2-1; as DNA is missing, the TRBD1 call by TCRdb cannot be tested. The germline CDR1 and CDR2 sequences are LNHNV and YYDKDF (reference sequence). CDR3 length: 15 amino acids. The CDR3 loop reads CATRGDRGPPYEQFF.

The chain has TRBV9 and TRBJ1-1. There are 14 residues in the CDR3. Germline loops: CDR1 SGDLS, CDR2 YYNGEE. CDR3 protein: CASSVGDYNTEAFF. The full variable domain, completed using reference TRBV9 and TRBJ1-1, is DSGVTQTPKHLITATGQRVTLRCSPRSGDLSVYWYQQSLDQGLQFLIQYYNGEERAKGNILERFSAQQFPDLHSELNLSSLELGDSALYFCASSVGDYNTEAFFGQGTRLTVV.

The chain has TRBV9 and TRBJ2-3. Germline values: CDR1 SGDLS, CDR2 YYNGEE. This CDR3 comprises 13 residues. The CDR3 sequence: CASSSGMDRTQYF.

The chain is built from TRBV20-1 and TRBJ2-3; the TCRdb D gene call, TRBD1, has no DNA to confirm it. Germline CDR1 reads DFQATT; CDR2 reads SNEGSKA (reference sequence). This CDR3 contains 16 residues. CDR3: CSARDLIGGTTDTQYF.

The chain carries TRBV30 and TRBJ2-2; TCRdb proposes TRBD1, but this gene call is untestable without DNA. Germline V gives CDR1 GTSNPN, CDR2 SVGIG (reference sequence). The CDR3 covers 15 residues. The CDR3 is CASPGGGVWTGELFF.

The J gene is TRBJ2-3, the V gene TRBV6-1; without DNA, the TCRdb call of TRBD1 cannot be checked. This CDR3 has 17 residues. In germline, CDR1 is MNHNS, CDR2 SASEGT. The CDR3 reads CASSESWDRDHTDTQYF.